This TCR beta chain was identified during a study of technical replicates of blood from several donors. The germline V gene has CDR1 MGHRA and CDR2 YSYEKL. V lost 3 bases, J lost 2 bases, and 6 bases stayed unmatched. This CDR3 contains 16 residues. Repertoires were generated with immunoSEQ multiplex PCR, while TCRdb's copy carries only in-frame clones and drops some. The sample has more than 75,000 clones, approximately 90% seen once; the top ten hold 0.2% to 0.3%. Sequencing was done on a sample of T cells isolated from PBMCs. V usage is TRBV4-1 and J usage is TRBJ2-7, with TRBD2 identical over 11 bases. The sequence was obtained from a human donor in good health. This chain's CDR3 is CASSHVSGGATYEQYF. The CDR3 DNA reads TGCGCCAGCAGCCACGTTAGCGGGGGGGCAACCTACGAGCAGTACTTC.